A selection of T cell receptor beta chains follows, all from one sample in a study of blood T cell repertoires in COVID-19. The assay was immunoSEQ multiplex PCR, and TCRdb's table has in-frame clones only and misses some. The data contain about 330,000 clones, around 88% of them singletons. Sequencing was carried out using peripheral blood. The source is a woman aged 45-65 years with acute or convalescent COVID-19. Each CDR3 is given with its conserved first and last residue. D genes are given only for firm matches. The size of a clone is reported for some rows only, either as once, few or many, or as a class for expanded clones.

TRBV30,.,.,TRBJ1-2,TGTGCCTGGAGATTCTCCGTAGACTATGGCTACACCTTC,CAWRFSVDYGYTF
TRBV9,.,.,TRBJ1-3,TGTGCCAGCAGCGCGCAAAGCTACAGGGGAAACACCATATATTTT,CASSAQSYRGNTIYF
TRBV28,.,.,TRBJ1-1,TGTGCCAGCAGTTTATGGGGGGCGGTAGGTACTGAAGCTTTCTTT,CASSLWGAVGTEAFF
TRBV21-1,.,.,TRBJ2-3,TGTGCCAGGGTCCTGGAGGGCACAGATACGCAGTATTTT,CARVLEGTDTQYF
TRBV7-3,TRBD1,.,TRBJ2-3,TGTGCCAGCAGCCCCCGGACAGGGATTTATACGCAGTATTTT,CASSPRTGIYTQYF
TRBV14,TRBD1,.,TRBJ2-1,TGTGCCAGCAGCCTCTTCCGACAGGGGGCTGGCTACAATGAGCAGTTCTTC,CASSLFRQGAGYNEQFF
TRBV3-1/TRBV3-2,TRBD1,.,TRBJ1-2,TGTGCCAGCAGCCAAGGGACAGGGGACTATGGCTACACCTTC,CASSQGTGDYGYTF
TRBV13,TRBD2,.,TRBJ2-6,TGTGCCAGCAGCTGGGGACTAGCGGCCACTTCGGGCGGGGCCAACGTCCTGACTTTC,CASSWGLAATSGGANVLTF
TRBV5-1,TRBD1,.,TRBJ2-3,TGCGCCAGCAGCCAGGGACAGACAGACACAGATACGCAGTATTTT,CASSQGQTDTDTQYF
TRBV4-1,TRBD2,once,TRBJ2-1,TGCGCCAGCAGCCAAGGCGGGAGTAAGGTTAAGTCCTACAATGAGCAGTTCTTC,CASSQGGSKVKSYNEQFF
TRBV6-6,.,few,TRBJ1-2,TGTGCCAGCAGTTACTCTCCAGGGGACGGCTACACCTTC,CASSYSPGDGYTF
TRBV9,TRBD2,.,TRBJ2-3,TGTGCCAGCAGCGAGGGGACTAGCTGGAGCACAGATACGCAGTATTTT,CASSEGTSWSTDTQYF
TRBV6-5,TRBD2,.,TRBJ2-1,TGTGCCAGCAGTTACGCGGGACTAGCGGATTACAATGAGCAGTTCTTC,CASSYAGLADYNEQFF
TRBV28,.,.,TRBJ1-2,TGTGCCAGCAGTTTTCCAGGAAGCTATGGCTACACCTTC,CASSFPGSYGYTF
TRBV27,TRBD1,.,TRBJ1-2,TGTGCCAGCAGTTTAGTTGAGAGAGGGGGCCTCTATGGCTACACCTTC,CASSLVERGGLYGYTF
TRBV5-6,.,.,TRBJ2-1,TGTGCCAGCAGCGTAACGGAGAATGAGCAGTTCTTC,CASSVTENEQFF
TRBV5-4,TRBD2,.,TRBJ2-7,TGTGCCAGCAGCTCGGGACTAGCGGGATTCTACGAGCAGTACTTC,CASSSGLAGFYEQYF
TRBV13,.,.,TRBJ2-7,TGTGCCAGCAGCTTAGTCGACGAGCAGTACTTC,CASSLVDEQYF
TRBV7-2,TRBD2,.,TRBJ2-3,TGTGCCAGCAGCCTGAATCCGGGACTAGCGGGAGAGGCAGATACGCAGTATTTT,CASSLNPGLAGEADTQYF
TRBV7-2,TRBD1,.,TRBJ2-3,TGTGCCAGCAGCTCGTCACAGGGGGCAGATACGCAGTATTTT,CASSSSQGADTQYF
TRBV27,TRBD1,few,TRBJ2-1,TGTGCCAGCAGTGTCTCGGGACAGGGATACAATGAGCAGTTCTTC,CASSVSGQGYNEQFF
TRBV6-1,.,.,TRBJ2-7,TGTGCCAGCAGTGAGGGTGTAACAGTCGAGCAGTACTTC,CASSEGVTVEQYF
TRBV18,.,.,TRBJ1-1,TGTGCCAGCCGAGAGGGGGGGCTGGCGCTTGAAGCTTTCTTT,CASREGGLALEAFF
TRBV24-1,.,.,TRBJ1-2,TGTGCCACCAGTGGATCAGAAATGATTCGTGGCTACACCTTC,CATSGSEMIRGYTF